The 5 T cell receptor beta chains presented below share a single source sample, sequenced in a study of beta chain features in type 1 diabetes. The antigens of these receptors remain unknown. The study, taken as a whole, reports: Significant though moderate, a shortening of TCRB CDR3s appeared in all four CD4+ subsets of Type 1 diabetes patients.

Sequenced material consisted of expressed TCRB transcripts (all of the isolated RNA was reverse transcribed). Assay: immunoSEQ multiplex PCR; the TCRdb copy retains only in-frame clones and omits some. The sample has 400,000 or so clones, around 10% seen once. Sequencing used central memory CD4+ T cells from blood. All receptors derive from a man aged 25 to 40 with type 1 diabetes.

This clone was counted many times. Different DNA sequences within this sample yield the same CDR3. The CDR3 nucleotides read TGCAGCGTTGGGACAGGGGGGGATGAAAAACTGTTTTTT. Its translation is CSVGTGGDEKLFF. V is TRBV29-1 and J is TRBJ1-4, with TRBD1 identical over 10 bases. J gave up 6 bases and V 4 bases, and 2 bases lay outside the gene matches. Germline V gene data show CDR1 as SQVTM and CDR2 as ANQGSEA. This CDR3 is built from 13 residues.

Of note for this clone: At one boundary the junction diverges from the germline segment, which might be a read error. CDR3 sequence (DNA): TGTGCCAGCAGTTTAGGGATGGGAAGCACCATATATTTT. Its translation is CASSLGMGSTIYF. The chain couples TRBV28 to TRBJ1-3; D is unresolved. The germline V gene encodes CDR1 MDHEN and CDR2 SYDVKM. The CDR3 consists of 13 residues.

This clone was seen more than once but under ten times. CDR3 protein: CASSQAAGGETQYF. For the CDR3, the DNA is TGTGCCAGCAGCCAGGCGGCGGGGGGAGAGACCCAGTACTTC. This rearrangement joins TRBV9 to TRBJ2-5; 8 bases fit TRBD2. CDR1 is SGDLS, CDR2 YYNGEE, per germline. CDR3 size: 14 residues. V shed 4 bases, J shed 4 bases, and the junction held 6 bases outside the gene matches.

This clone was counted between two and nine times. The CDR3 DNA sequence: TGTGCCACCAGCAGGACCCAGTACAATGAGCAGTTCTTC. It is translated as CATSRTQYNEQFF. The rearrangement links TRBV15 to TRBJ2-1; D gene ambiguous. The CDR3 has 13 residues. V was cut by 3 bases and J by 4 bases, with 7 bases left in between. Germline CDR1 reads LNHNV; CDR2 reads YYDKDF (reference sequence). Full variable domain (rest looked up from reference TRBV15 and TRBJ2-1): DAMVIQNPRYQVTQFGKPVTLSCSQTLNHNVMYWYQQKSSQAPKLLFHYYDKDFNNEADTPDNFQSRRPNTSFCFLDIRSPGLGDTAMYLCATSRTQYNEQFFGPGTRLTVL.

This clone was seen at least ten times. The V gene is TRBV7-2, the J gene TRBJ2-2; 12 bases fit TRBD2. Germline CDR1 and CDR2: SGHTA and FQGNSA. V gave up 5 bases and J gave up 5 bases; unmatched junction bases: 9. The CDR3 has 17 amino acids. The CDR3 DNA reads as TGTGCCAGCAGCAGCGCTAGCGGGAGGGCAGGGACCGGGGAGCTGTTTTTT. This encodes CASSSASGRAGTGELFF.